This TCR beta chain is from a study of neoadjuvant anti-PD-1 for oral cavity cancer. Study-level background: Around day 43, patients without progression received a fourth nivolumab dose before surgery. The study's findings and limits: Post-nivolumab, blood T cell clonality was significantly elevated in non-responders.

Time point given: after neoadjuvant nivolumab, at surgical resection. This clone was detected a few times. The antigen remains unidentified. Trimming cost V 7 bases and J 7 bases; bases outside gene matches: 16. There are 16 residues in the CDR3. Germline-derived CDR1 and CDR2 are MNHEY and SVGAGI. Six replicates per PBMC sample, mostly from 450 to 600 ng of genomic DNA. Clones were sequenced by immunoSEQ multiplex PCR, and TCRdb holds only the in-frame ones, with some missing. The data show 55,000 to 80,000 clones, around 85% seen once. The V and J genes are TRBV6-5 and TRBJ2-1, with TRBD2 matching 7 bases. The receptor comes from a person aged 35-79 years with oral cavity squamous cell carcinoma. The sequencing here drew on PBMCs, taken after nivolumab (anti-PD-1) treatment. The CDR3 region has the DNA TGTGCCAGCATTTCCTCCAGGTTCTGGGGGGGGAATGAGCAGTTCTTC. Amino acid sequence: CASISSRFWGGNEQFF.